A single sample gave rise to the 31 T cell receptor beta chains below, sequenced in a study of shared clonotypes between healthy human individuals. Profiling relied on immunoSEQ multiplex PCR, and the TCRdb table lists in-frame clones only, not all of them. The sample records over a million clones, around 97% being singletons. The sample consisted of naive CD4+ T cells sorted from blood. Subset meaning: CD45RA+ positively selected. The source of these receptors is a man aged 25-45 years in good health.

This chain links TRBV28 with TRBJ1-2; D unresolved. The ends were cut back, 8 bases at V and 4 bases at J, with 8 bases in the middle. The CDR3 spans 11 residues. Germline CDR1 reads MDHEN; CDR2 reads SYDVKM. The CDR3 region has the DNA TGTGCCAGCGGAGATTTCTATGGCTACACCTTC. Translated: CASGDFYGYTF.

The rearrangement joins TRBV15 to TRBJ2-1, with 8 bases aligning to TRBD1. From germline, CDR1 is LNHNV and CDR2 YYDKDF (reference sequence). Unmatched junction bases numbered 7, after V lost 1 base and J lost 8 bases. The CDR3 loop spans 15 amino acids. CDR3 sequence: CATSRAGTGRHEQFF. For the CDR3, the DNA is TGTGCCACCAGCAGAGCCGGGACAGGCCGTCATGAGCAGTTCTTC.

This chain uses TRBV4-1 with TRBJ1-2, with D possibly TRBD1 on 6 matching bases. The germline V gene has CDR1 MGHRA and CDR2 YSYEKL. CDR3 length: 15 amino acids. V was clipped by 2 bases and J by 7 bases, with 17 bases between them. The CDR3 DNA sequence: TGCGCCAGCAGCCAAAGTCCTGGACAGATAATTGGCTACACCTTC. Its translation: CASSQSPGQIIGYTF.

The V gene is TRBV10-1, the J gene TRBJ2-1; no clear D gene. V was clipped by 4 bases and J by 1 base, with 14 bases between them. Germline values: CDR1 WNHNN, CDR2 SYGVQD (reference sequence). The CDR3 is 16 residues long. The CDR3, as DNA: TGCGCCAGCAGTGGACGTACCGGTGGGTCCTACAATGAGCAGTTCTTC. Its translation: CASSGRTGGSYNEQFF.

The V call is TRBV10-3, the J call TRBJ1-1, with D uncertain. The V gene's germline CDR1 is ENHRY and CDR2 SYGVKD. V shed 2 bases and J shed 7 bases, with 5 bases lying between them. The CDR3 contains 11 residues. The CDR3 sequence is CAISERGEAFF. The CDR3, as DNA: TGTGCCATCAGTGAGCGTGGTGAAGCTTTCTTT.

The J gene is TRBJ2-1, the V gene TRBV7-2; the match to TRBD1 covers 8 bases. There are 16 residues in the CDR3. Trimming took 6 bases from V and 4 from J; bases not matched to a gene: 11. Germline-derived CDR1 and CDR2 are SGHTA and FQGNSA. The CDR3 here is CASRPAGTGVYNEQFF. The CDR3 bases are TGTGCCAGCAGACCCGCGGGGACAGGAGTATACAATGAGCAGTTCTTC.

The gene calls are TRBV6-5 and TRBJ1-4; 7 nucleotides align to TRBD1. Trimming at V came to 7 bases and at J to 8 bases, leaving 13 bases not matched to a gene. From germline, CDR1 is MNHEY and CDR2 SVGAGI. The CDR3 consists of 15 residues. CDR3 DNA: TGTGCCAGCAAAGACCCGACAGGGTGGTTGGAAAAACTGTTTTTT. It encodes CASKDPTGWLEKLFF.

The CDR3 DNA reads as TGTGCCAGCAGTTTTTTCCCTAACCTTAGCAATCAGCCCCAGCATTTT. It is translated as CASSFFPNLSNQPQHF. The chain joins TRBV27 to TRBJ1-5; D is undetermined. V was pared by 3 bases and J by 0 bases, with 12 bases between. This CDR3 is 16 amino acids long. Germline CDR1 and CDR2: MNHEY and SMNVEV (reference sequence).

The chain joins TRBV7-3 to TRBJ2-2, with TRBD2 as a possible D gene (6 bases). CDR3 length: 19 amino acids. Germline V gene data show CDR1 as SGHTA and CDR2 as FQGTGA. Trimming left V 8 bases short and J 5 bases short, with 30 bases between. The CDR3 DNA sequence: TGTGCCAGCGGTAGGGTTCTCGCTCATGAGGACTACCGAACCGGGGAGCTGTTTTTT. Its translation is CASGRVLAHEDYRTGELFF.

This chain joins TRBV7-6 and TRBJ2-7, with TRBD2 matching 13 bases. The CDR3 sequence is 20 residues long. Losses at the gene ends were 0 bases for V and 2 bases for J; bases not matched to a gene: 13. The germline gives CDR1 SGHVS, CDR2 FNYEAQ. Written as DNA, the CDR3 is TGTGCCAGCAGCTTAGCTCCACTCACTAGCGGGAGGGCCCAGACCTACGAGCAGTACTTC. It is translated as CASSLAPLTSGRAQTYEQYF.

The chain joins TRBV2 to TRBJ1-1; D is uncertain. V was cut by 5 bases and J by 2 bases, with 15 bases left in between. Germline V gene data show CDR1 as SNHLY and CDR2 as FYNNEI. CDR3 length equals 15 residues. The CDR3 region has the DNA TGTGCCAGCAGTCACGCCCAGCCATATAACACTGAAGCTTTCTTT. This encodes CASSHAQPYNTEAFF.

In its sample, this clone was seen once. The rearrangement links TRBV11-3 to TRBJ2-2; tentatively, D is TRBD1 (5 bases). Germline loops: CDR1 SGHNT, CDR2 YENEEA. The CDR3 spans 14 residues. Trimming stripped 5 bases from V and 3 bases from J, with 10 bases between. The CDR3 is CASSRTTYTGELFF. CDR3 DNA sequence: TGTGCCAGCAGCCGGACAACCTACACCGGGGAGCTGTTTTTT. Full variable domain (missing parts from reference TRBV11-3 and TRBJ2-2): EAGVVQSPRYKIIEKKQPVAFWCNPISGHNTLYWYLQNLGQGPELLIRYENEEAVDDSQLPKDRFSAERLKGVDSTLKIQPAELGDSAVYLCASSRTTYTGELFFGEGSRLTVL.

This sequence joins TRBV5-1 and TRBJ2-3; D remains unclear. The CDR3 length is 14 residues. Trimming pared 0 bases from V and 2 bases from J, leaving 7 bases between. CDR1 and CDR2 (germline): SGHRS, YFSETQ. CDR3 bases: TGCGCCAGCAGCTTGGTTGGGCCCACAGATACGCAGTATTTT. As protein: CASSLVGPTDTQYF.

The CDR3 DNA sequence: TGTGCCAGCAGTGGACCCGATCACAGGAATCATCAGCCCCAGCATTTT. Residues: CASSGPDHRNHQPQHF. The rearrangement links TRBV25-1 to TRBJ1-5; possible D gene TRBD1, 5 bases. This CDR3 comprises 16 residues. Germline CDR1 MGHDK, CDR2 SYGVNS. The V and J ends lost 4 bases and 5 bases respectively, with 18 bases between them.

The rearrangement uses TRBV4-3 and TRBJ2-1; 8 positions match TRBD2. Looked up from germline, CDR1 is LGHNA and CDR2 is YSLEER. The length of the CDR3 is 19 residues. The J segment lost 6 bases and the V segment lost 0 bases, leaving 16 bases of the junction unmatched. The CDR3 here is CASSQEGKGLAGAGNEQFF. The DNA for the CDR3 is TGCGCCAGCAGCCAAGAGGGCAAAGGGCTAGCGGGCGCCGGCAATGAGCAGTTCTTC.

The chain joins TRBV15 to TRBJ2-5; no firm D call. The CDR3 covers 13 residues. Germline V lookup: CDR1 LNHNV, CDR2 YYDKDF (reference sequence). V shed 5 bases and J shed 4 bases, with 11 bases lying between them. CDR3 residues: CATSPAPGETQYF. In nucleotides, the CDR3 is TGTGCCACCAGCCCAGCGCCCGGAGAGACCCAGTACTTC.

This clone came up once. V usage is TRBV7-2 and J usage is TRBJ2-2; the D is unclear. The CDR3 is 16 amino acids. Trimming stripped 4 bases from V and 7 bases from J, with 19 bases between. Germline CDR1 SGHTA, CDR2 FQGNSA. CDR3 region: CASSSDAPPAVGELFF. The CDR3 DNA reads TGTGCCAGCAGCTCCGACGCCCCGCCTGCCGTCGGGGAGCTGTTTTTT.

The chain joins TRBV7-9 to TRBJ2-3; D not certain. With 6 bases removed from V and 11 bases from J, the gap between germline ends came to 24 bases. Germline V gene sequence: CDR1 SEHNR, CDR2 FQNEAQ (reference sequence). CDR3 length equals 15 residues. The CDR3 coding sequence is TGTGCCAGCAGTACTACCTCGCCGACGCTAGTAGTGCAGTATTTT. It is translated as CASSTTSPTLVVQYF.

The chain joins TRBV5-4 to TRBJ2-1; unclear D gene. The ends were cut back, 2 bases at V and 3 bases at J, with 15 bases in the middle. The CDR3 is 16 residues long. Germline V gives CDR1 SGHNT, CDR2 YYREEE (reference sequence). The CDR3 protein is CASSLKSRPIYNEQFF. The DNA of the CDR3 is TGTGCCAGCAGCTTAAAATCCCGGCCTATCTACAATGAGCAGTTCTTC.

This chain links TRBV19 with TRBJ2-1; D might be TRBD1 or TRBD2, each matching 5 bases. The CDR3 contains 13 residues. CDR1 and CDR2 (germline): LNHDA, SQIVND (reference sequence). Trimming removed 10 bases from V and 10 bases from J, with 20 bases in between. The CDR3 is CATSGTPLREQFF. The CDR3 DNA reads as TGTGCCACCTCCGGGACCCCCTTACGAGAGCAGTTCTTC.

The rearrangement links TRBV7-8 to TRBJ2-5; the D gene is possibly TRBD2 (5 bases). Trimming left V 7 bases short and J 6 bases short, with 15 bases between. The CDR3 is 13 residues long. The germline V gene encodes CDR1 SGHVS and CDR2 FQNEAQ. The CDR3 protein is CASTPGLGKTQYF. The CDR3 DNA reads TGTGCCAGCACCCCGGGGTTGGGGAAGACCCAGTACTTC.

The CDR3 protein is CASSFTTGIGNTIYF. The DNA for the CDR3 is TGCGCCAGCAGCTTCACGACAGGGATCGGAAACACCATATATTTT. The rearrangement joins TRBV5-1 to TRBJ1-3; 7 bases agree with TRBD1. CDR3 length: 15 residues. Unmatched junction bases numbered 6, after V lost 2 bases and J lost 4 bases. CDR1 is SGHRS, CDR2 YFSETQ, per germline.

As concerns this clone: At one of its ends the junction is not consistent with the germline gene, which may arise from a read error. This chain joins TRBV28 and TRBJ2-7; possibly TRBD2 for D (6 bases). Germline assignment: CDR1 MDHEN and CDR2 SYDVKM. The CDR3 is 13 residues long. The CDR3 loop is CASTYGSSSEQYF. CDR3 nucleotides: TGTGCCAGCACCTACGGGAGTTCCTCCGAGCAGTACTTC. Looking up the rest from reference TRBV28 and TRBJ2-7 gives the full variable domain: DVKVTQSSRYLVKRTGEKVFLECVQDMDHENMFWYRQDPGLGLRLIYFSYDVKMKEKGDIPEGYSVSREKKERFSLILESASTNQTSMYLCASTYGSSSEQYFGPGTRLTVT.

CDR3 in amino acids: CASSEAPSSDTQYF. CDR3 DNA sequence: TGTGCCAGCAGTGAAGCTCCTAGTTCAGATACGCAGTATTTT. The genes are TRBV2 and TRBJ2-3; no clear D gene. CDR1 and CDR2 (germline): SNHLY, FYNNEI. Trimming removed 0 bases at V and 4 bases at J, with 8 bases between. The CDR3 spans 14 residues.

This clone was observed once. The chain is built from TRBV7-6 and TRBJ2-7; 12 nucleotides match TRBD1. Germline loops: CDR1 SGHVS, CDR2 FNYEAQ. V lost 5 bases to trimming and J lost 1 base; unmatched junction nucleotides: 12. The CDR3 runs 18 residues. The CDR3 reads CASSRGTGGTSQSYEQYF. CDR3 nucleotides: TGTGCCAGCAGCCGCGGGACAGGGGGCACCTCGCAATCCTACGAGCAGTACTTC.

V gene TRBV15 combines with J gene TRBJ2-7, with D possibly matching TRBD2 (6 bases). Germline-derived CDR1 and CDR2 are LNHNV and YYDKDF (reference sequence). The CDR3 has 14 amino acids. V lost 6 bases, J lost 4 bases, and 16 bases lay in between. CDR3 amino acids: CATSQTSAAYEQYF. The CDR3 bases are TGTGCCACCAGTCAGACTAGTGCGGCTTACGAGCAGTACTTC.

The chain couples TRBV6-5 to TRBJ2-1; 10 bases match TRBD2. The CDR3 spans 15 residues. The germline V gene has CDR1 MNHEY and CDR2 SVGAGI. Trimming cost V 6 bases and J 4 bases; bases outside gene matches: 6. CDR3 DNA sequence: TGTGCCAGCAGACGGAGTAGCGGGAGGTACAATGAGCAGTTCTTC. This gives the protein CASRRSSGRYNEQFF.

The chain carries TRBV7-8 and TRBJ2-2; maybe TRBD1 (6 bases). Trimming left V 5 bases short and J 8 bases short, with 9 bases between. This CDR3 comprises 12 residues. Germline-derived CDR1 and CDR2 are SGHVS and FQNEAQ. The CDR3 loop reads CASSRDRGELFF. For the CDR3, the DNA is TGTGCCAGCAGCCGCGACAGGGGGGAGCTGTTTTTT.

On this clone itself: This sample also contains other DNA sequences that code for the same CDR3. The CDR3 DNA follows: TGCGCCAGCAGCTCGCAGGGTTCCGGGGAGCTGTTTTTT. Its translation is CASSSQGSGELFF. This chain connects TRBV5-1 to TRBJ2-2, with D perhaps TRBD1 (5 bases). This CDR3 has 13 amino acids. Germline assignment: CDR1 SGHRS and CDR2 YFSETQ. The V gene lost 3 bases and the J gene lost 6 bases, with 9 bases spanning the gap.

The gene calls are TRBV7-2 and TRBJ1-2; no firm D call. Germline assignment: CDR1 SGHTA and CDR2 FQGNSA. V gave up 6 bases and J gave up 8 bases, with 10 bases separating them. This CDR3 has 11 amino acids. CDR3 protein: CASRSPPGYTF. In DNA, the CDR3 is TGTGCCAGCAGGTCCCCCCCAGGCTACACCTTC.

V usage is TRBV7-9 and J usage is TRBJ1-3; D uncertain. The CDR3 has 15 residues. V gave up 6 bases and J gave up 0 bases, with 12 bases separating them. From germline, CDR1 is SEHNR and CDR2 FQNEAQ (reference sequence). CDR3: CASRSGPNSGNTIYF. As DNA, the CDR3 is TGTGCCAGCAGATCCGGGCCCAACTCTGGAAACACCATATATTTT.